The following is a T cell receptor beta chain sequence with its context. Its cognate antigen is unknown. These data come from a study of T cell responses to AZD1222 COVID-19 vaccine. This CDR3 spans 15 amino acids. Germline CDR1 and CDR2: SNHLY and FYNNEI. After removal of 4 bases from V and 7 bases from J, the junction contained 12 bases not matched to a gene. Study-level points and caveats: Following two doses of AZD1222, Spike-specific TCR breadth and depth rose.

Here immunoSEQ multiplex PCR was the method, and the copy in TCRdb shows in-frame clones only, minus some. The data contain about 110,000 clones, around 93% of them seen just once; the ten biggest clones take up 2.5% to 3%. The chain links TRBV2 to TRBJ1-2; 7 bases fit TRBD1. This TCR derives from an adult who received the AZD1222 COVID-19 vaccine. Here the sequenced sample was peripheral blood, taken 28 days after the second AZD1222 dose. In DNA, the CDR3 is TGTGCCAGCAGTGGGGACGGAGGGGGCGTCGGTGGCTACACCTTC. Encoded protein: CASSGDGGGVGGYTF. The whole variable domain, remainder taken from reference TRBV2 and TRBJ1-2, is EPEVTQTPSHQVTQMGQEVILRCVPISNHLYFYWYRQILGQKVEFLVSFYNNEISEKSEIFDDQFSVERPDGSNFTLKIRSTKLEDSAMYFCASSGDGGGVGGYTFGSGTRLTVV.